This TCR beta chain was identified during a study of T cell responses to AZD1222 COVID-19 vaccine. Study-level information: Second-dose schedules of about 4 or about 12 weeks were combined.

Findings of the study overall: The study identified only five or six AZD1222 recipients as seropositive at baseline.

Germline V lookup: CDR1 SGHDT, CDR2 YYEEEE. Between the trimmed V and J ends, which lost 3 bases and 0 bases, there was a span of 10 bases. The CDR3 has 15 amino acids. Generated by immunoSEQ multiplex PCR, the TCRdb table keeps only in-frame clones and is missing some. This sample has 150,000 to 200,000 clones, with approximately 90% found just once. Points on this clone: The antigen is not known.

The input for sequencing was peripheral blood, taken on day 0 of AZD1222 vaccination. The receptor comes from an adult in good health. The V gene is TRBV5-6, the J gene TRBJ1-5; D not resolved. CDR3 sequence reads: CASSWGPVSNQPQHF. CDR3 nucleotides: TGTGCCAGCAGCTGGGGTCCGGTTAGCAATCAGCCCCAGCATTTT.